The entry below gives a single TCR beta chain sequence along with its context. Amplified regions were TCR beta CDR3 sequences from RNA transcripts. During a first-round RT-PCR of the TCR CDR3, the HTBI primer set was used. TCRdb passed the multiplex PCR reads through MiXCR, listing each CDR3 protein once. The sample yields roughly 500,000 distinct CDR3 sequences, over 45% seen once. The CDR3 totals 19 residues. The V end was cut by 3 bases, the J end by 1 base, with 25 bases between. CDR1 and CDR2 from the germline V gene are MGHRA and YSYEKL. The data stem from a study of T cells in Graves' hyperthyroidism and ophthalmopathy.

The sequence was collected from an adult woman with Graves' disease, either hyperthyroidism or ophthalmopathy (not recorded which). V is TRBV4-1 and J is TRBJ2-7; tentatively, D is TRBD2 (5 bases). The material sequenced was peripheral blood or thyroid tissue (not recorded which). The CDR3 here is CASSHPGEWAPFQSYEQYF. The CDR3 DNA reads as TGCGCCAGCAGCCATCCCGGGGAATGGGCTCCATTCCAATCCTACGAGCAGTACTTC.